This TCR beta chain stems from a study of blood T cells in healthy people across ages. V lost 6 bases, J lost 5 bases, and 9 bases stayed unmatched. CDR1 and CDR2 from the germline V gene are SQVTM and ANQGSEA. This CDR3 has 13 residues. The use of a sample-barcoded 5' primer and a J-beta primer mix characterized a second PCR of roughly 6 to 12 cycles. Each cDNA molecule was tagged by a template-switch adaptor with 12 random nucleotides. Each CDR3 protein gets one entry after TCRdb re-called the 5' RACE reads with MiXCR. The repertoire includes 1.2 million to 1.5 million distinct CDR3 sequences, roughly 40% of them detected once, and around 8% sits in the top ten.

J is TRBJ1-2 and V is TRBV29-1; 7 bases are a match to TRBD1. The receptor's source is a woman between 18 and 29 years old in good health. Source material: blood. Here the CDR3 reads CSVKDRNRYGYTF. CDR3 coding DNA: TGCAGCGTAAAGGACAGGAACCGTTATGGCTACACCTTC.